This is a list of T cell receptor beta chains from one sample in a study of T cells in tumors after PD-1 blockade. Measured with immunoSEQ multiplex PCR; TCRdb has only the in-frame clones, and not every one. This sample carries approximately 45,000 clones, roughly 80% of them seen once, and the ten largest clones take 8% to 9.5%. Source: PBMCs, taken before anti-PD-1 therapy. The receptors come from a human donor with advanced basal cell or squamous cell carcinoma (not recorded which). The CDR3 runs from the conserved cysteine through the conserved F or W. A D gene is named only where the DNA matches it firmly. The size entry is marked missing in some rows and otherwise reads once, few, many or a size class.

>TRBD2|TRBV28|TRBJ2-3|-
CASSVILTRLTSGDSTDTQYF
TGTGCCAGCAGTGTGATTCTAACCCGATTAACTAGCGGGGATAGCACAGATACGCAGTATTTT
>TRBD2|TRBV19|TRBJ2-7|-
CASNPSGSNEQYF
TGTGCCAGTAACCCTAGCGGGAGTAACGAGCAGTACTTC
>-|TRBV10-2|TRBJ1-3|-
CASSDRRPAEGRGGNTIYF
TGCGCCAGCAGTGACCGCAGACCTGCAGAGGGGAGAGGTGGAAACACCATATATTTT
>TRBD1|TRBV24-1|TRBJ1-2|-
CATTGGAADGYTF
TGTGCCACCACAGGGGGCGCGGCGGATGGCTACACCTTC
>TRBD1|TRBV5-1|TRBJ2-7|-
CASSGQVGLGEQYF
TGCGCCAGCAGCGGACAGGTTGGGCTGGGAGAGCAGTACTTC
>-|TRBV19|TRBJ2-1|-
CASSPLGQLRYNEQFF
TGTGCCAGTAGTCCCCTCGGACAGCTACGATACAATGAGCAGTTCTTC
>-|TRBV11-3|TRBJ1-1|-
CASSSGGNTEAFF
TGTGCCAGCAGCTCAGGTGGGAACACTGAAGCTTTCTTT
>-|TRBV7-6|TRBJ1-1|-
CASSLGPGNTEAFF
TGTGCCAGCAGCTTAGGACCTGGGAACACTGAAGCTTTCTTT
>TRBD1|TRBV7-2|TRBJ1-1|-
CASSLDGQAFITEAFF
TGTGCCAGCAGCTTAGATGGACAGGCGTTCATCACTGAAGCTTTCTTT
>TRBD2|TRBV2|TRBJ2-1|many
CASSEALSGGRASSYNEQFF
TGTGCCAGCAGTGAAGCGCTTTCCGGCGGGAGGGCCAGCTCCTACAATGAGCAGTTCTTC
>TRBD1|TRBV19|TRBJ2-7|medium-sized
CASSPIWDSSYEQYF
TGTGCCAGTAGTCCCATCTGGGACAGCTCCTACGAGCAGTACTTC
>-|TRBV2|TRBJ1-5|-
CASRLGPSQPQHF
TGTGCCAGCAGACTCGGACCTTCGCAGCCCCAGCATTTT
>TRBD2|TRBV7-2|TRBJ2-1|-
CASSSQLAGGPREQFF
TGTGCCAGCAGCTCCCAATTAGCGGGAGGACCCCGTGAGCAGTTCTTC
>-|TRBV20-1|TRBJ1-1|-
CSAEGNTEAFF
TGCAGTGCAGAGGGGAACACTGAAGCTTTCTTT
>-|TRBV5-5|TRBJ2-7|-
CASRGSSYEQYF
TGTGCCAGCAGGGGTTCGAGCTACGAGCAGTACTTC
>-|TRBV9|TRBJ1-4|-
CASSTTATNEKLFF
TGTGCCAGCAGCACGACAGCAACTAATGAAAAACTGTTTTTT
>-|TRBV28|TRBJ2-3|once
CAIGESTDTQYF
TGTGCCATCGGCGAAAGCACAGATACGCAGTATTTT
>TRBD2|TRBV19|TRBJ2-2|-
CASSIKVLAEPGELFF
TGTGCCAGTAGTATTAAGGTCCTAGCGGAACCCGGGGAGCTGTTTTTT
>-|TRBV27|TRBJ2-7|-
CASGRDPRYEQYF
TGTGCCAGCGGCCGGGACCCGAGGTACGAGCAGTACTTC
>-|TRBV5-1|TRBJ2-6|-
CASSSHKGAGANVLTF
TGCGCCAGCAGCTCGCATAAGGGGGCTGGGGCCAACGTCCTGACTTTC
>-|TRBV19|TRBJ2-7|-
CASQTTPGPATYEQYF
TGTGCCAGTCAAACAACGCCGGGACCGGCGACCTACGAGCAGTACTTC
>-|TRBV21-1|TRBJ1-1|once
CASSKRACPGTEAFF
TGTGCCAGCAGCAAGAGGGCCTGCCCGGGGACTGAAGCTTTCTTT
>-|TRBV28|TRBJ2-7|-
CASSLLASSYEQYF
TGTGCCAGCAGTTTATTAGCCAGCTCCTACGAGCAGTACTTC
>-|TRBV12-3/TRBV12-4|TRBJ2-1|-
CASSIGLRNEQFF
TGTGCCAGCAGTATCGGACTTCGCAATGAGCAGTTCTTC
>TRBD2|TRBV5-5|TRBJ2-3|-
CASSLEPSGRTDTQYF
TGTGCCAGCAGCTTGGAGCCTAGCGGGAGGACAGATACGCAGTATTTT
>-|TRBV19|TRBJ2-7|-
CASSMIGSYEQYF
TGTGCCAGTAGTATGATAGGGTCCTACGAGCAGTACTTC
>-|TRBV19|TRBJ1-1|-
CASSIERGVEAFF
TGTGCCAGTAGTATCGAGAGGGGCGTTGAAGCTTTCTTT
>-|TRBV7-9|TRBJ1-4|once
CASSLWRDPGEKLFF
TGTGCCAGCAGCTTATGGAGGGACCCGGGGGAAAAACTGTTTTTT
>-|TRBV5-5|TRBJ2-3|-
CASSLPLTGDTQYF
TGTGCCAGCAGCTTACCCTTGACAGGAGATACGCAGTATTTT
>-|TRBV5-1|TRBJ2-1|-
CASRGPTRDNEQFF
TGCGCCAGCAGGGGCCCCACTAGGGACAATGAGCAGTTCTTC
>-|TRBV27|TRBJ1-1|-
CASRGGWGTEAFF
TGTGCCAGCAGGGGGGGGTGGGGCACTGAAGCTTTCTTT
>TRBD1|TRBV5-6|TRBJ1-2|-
CASRSGTVYGYTF
TGTGCCAGCAGAAGCGGGACAGTCTATGGCTACACCTTC
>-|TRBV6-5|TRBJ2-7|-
CASSYSPGARPYEQYF
TGTGCCAGCAGTTACTCCCCGGGGGCCAGACCCTACGAGCAGTACTTC
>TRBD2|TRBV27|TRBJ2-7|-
CASSPTGGPYEQYF
TGTGCCAGCAGCCCCACGGGGGGACCCTACGAGCAGTACTTC
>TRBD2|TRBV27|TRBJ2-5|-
CASILRASGSGETQYF
TGTGCCAGCATTCTACGGGCTAGCGGGAGTGGGGAGACCCAGTACTTC
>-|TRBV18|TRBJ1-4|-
CASSPRSVGTNEKLFF
TGTGCCAGCTCACCCCGCTCGGTTGGTACCAATGAAAAACTGTTTTTT
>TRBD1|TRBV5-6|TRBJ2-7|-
CASSRDRGSYEQYF
TGTGCCAGCAGCAGGGACAGGGGATCCTACGAGCAGTACTTC